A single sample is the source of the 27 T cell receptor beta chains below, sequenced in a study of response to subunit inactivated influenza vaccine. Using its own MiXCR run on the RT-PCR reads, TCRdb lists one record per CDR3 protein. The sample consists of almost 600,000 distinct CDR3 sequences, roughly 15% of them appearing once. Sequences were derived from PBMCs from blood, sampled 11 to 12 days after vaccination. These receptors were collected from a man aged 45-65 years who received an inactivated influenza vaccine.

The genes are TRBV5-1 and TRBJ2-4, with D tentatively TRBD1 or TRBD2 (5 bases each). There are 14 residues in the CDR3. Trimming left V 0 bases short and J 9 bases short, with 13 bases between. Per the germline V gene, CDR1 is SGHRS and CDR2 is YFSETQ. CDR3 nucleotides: TGCGCCAGCAGCTTGGAGCCGGGGCTGGGCATTCAGTACTTC. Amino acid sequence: CASSLEPGLGIQYF.

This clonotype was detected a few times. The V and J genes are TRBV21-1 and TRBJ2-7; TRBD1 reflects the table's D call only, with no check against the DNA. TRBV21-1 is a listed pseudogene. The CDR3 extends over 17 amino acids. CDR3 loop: CASSKVPAGTATYEQYF. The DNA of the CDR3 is TGTGCCAGCAGCAAAGTTCCCGCCGGGACAGCTACCTACGAGCAGTACTTC.

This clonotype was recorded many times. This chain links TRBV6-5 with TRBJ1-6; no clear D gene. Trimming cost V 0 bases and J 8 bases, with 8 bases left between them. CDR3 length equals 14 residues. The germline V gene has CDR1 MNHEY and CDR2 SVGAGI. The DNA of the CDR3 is TGTGCCAGCAGTTACTCCGGCCTAGATTCACCCCTCCACTTT. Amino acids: CASSYSGLDSPLHF.

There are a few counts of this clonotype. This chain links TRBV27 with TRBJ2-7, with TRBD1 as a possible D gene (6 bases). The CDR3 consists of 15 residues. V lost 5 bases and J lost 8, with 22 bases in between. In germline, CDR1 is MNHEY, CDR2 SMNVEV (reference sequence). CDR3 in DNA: TGTGCCAGCAGTCTCGACAGGAACCTACCCTTCAAGCAGTACTTC. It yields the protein CASSLDRNLPFKQYF.

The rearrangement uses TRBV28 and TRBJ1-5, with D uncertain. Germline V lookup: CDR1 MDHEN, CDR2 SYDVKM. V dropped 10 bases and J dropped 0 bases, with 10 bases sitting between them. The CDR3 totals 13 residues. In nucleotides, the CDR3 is TGTGCCACCCGGTGGGATAGCAATCAGCCCCAGCATTTT. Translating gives CATRWDSNQPQHF.

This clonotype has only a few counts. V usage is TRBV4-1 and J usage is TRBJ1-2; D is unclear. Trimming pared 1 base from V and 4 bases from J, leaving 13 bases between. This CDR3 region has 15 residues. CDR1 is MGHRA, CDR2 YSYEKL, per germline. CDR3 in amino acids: CASSQGAGDGYGYTF. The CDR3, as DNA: TGCGCCAGCAGCCAAGGGGCCGGGGATGGCTATGGCTACACCTTC.

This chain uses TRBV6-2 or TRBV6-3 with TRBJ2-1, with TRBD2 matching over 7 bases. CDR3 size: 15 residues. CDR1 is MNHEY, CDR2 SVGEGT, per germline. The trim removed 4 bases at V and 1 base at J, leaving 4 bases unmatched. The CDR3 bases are TGTGCCAGCAGTTCACTAGCGCCGTCCTACAATGAGCAGTTCTTC. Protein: CASSSLAPSYNEQFF.

CDR3 DNA: TGTGCCAGCAGCCAACTCCTCGCGGTCTCCTACAATGAGCAGTTCTTC. Its translation: CASSQLLAVSYNEQFF. V gene TRBV4-2 combines with J gene TRBJ2-1; no clear D gene. Germline V CDR1 and CDR2: LGHNA, YNFKEQ. The ends were cut back, 2 bases at V and 0 bases at J, with 11 bases in the middle. The CDR3 is 16 residues long.

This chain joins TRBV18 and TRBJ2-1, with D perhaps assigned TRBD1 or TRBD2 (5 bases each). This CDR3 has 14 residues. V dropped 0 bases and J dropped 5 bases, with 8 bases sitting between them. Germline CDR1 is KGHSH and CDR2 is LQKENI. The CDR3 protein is CASSPPRGDNEQFF. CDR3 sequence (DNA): TGTGCCAGCTCACCACCGAGGGGAGACAATGAGCAGTTCTTC. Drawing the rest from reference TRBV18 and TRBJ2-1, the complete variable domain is NAGVMQNPRHLVRRRGQEARLRCSPMKGHSHVYWYRQLPEEGLKFMVYLQKENIIDESGMPKERFSAEFPKEGPSILRIQQVVRGDSAAYFCASSPPRGDNEQFFGPGTRLTVL.

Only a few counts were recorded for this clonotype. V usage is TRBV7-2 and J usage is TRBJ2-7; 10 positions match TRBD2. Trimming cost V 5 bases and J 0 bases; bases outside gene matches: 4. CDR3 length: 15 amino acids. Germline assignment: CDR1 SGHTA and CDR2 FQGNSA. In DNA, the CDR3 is TGTGCCAGCAGCATTAGCGGGAGGAGCTCCTACGAGCAGTACTTC. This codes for CASSISGRSSYEQYF.

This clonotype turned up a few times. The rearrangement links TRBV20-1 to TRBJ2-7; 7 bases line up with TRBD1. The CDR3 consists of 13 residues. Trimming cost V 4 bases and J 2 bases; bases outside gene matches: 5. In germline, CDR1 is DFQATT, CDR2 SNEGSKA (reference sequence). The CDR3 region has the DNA TGCAGTGCTACCCGACAGGGCCCCTACGAGCAGTACTTC. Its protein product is CSATRQGPYEQYF.

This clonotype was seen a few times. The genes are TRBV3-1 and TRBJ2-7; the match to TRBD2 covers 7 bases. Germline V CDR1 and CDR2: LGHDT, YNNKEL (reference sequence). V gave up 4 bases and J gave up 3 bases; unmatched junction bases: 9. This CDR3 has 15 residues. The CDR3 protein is CASSLEEGRDYEQYF. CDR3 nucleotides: TGTGCCAGCAGCCTGGAAGAGGGGAGGGACTACGAGCAGTACTTC.

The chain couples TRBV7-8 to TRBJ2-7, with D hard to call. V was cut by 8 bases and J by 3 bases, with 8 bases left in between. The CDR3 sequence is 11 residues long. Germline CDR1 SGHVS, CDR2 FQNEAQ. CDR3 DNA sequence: TGTGCCAGCGTTATCGGCTACGAGCAGTACTTC. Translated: CASVIGYEQYF.

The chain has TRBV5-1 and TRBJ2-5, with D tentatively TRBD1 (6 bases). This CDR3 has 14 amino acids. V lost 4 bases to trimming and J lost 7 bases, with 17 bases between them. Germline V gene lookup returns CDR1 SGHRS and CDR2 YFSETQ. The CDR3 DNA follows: TGCGCCAGCAGCACCCTACAGGGTTCGGGGACCCAGTACTTC. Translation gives CASSTLQGSGTQYF.

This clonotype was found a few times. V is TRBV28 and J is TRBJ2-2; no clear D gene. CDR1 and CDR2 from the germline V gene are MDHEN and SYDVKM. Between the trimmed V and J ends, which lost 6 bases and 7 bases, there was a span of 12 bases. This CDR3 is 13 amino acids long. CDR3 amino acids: CASRLPGVGELFF. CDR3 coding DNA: TGTGCCAGCAGACTCCCCGGTGTCGGGGAGCTGTTTTTT.

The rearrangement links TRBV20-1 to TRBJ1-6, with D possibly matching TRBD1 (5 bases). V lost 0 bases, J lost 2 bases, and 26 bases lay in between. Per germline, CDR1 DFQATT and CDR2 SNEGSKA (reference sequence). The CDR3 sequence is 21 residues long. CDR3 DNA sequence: TGCAGTGCTAGAGATATTGGGGGGGTCGCGGAGGAGAGAACCTATAATTCACCCCTCCACTTT. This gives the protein CSARDIGGVAEERTYNSPLHF.

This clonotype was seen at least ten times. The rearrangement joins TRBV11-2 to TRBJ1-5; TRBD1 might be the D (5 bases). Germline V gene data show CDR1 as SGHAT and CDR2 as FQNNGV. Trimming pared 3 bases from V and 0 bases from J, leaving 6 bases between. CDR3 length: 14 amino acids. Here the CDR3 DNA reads TGTGCCAGCAGCTTTCAGGGTAGCAATCAGCCCCAGCATTTT. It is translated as CASSFQGSNQPQHF.

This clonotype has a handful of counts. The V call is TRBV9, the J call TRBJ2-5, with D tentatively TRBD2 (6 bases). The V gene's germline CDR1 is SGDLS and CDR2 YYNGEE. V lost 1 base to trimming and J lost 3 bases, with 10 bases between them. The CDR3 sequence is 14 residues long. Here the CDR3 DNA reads TGTGCCAGCAGCGTATCGACTAGAGAAGAGACCCAGTACTTC. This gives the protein CASSVSTREETQYF.

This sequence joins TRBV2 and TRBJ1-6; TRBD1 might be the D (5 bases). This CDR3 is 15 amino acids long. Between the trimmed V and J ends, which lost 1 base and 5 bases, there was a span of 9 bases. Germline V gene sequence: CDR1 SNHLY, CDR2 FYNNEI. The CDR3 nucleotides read TGTGCCAGCAGTGAAGGGGGGGAAAATAATTCACCCCTCCACTTT. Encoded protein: CASSEGGENNSPLHF.

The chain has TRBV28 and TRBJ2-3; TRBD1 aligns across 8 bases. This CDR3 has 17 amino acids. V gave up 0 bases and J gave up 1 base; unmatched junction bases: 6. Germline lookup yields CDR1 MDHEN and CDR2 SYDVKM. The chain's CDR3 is CASSLWSRGLRTDTQYF. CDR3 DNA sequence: TGTGCCAGCAGTTTATGGTCCAGGGGGCTTCGCACAGATACGCAGTATTTT.

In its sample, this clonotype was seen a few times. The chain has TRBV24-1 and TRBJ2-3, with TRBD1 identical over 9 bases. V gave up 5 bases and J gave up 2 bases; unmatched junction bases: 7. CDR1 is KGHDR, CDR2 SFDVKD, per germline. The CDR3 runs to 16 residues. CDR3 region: CATSVAGTGPTDTQYF. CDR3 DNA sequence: TGTGCCACCAGTGTCGCCGGGACAGGGCCCACAGATACGCAGTATTTT.

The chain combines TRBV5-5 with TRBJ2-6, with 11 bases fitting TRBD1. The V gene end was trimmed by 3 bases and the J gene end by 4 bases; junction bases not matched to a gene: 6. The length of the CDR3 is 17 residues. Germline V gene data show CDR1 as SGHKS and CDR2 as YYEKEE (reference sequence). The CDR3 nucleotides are TGTGCCAGCAGCTCGGACAGGGGGCTATTCGGGGCCAACGTCCTGACTTTC. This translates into CASSSDRGLFGANVLTF.

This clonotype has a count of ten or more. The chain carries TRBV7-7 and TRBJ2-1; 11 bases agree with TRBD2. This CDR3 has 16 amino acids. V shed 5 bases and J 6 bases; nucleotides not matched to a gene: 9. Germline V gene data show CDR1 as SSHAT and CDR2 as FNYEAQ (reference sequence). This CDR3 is CASSPHSGRALNEQFF. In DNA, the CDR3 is TGTGCCAGCAGCCCACATAGCGGGAGGGCCCTCAATGAGCAGTTCTTC.

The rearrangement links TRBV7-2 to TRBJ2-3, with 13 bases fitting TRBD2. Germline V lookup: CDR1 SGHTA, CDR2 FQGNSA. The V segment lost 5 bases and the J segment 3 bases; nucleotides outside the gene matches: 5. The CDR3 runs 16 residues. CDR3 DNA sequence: TGTGCCAGCAGCGCCGGGGGACTAGCGGGGACAGATACGCAGTATTTT. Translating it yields CASSAGGLAGTDTQYF.

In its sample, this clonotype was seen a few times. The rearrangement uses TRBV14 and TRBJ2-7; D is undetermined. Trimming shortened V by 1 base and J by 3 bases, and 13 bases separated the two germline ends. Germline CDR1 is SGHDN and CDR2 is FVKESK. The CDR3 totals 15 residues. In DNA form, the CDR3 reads TGTGCCAGCAGCCAAGGGAGTCTTGCAGGCTACGAGCAGTACTTC. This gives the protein CASSQGSLAGYEQYF.

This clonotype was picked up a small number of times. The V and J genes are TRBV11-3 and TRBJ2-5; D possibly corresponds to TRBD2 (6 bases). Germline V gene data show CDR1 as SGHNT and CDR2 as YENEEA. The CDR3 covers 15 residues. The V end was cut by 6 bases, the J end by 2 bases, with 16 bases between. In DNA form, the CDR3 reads TGTGCCAGCAGTCCTGGGGGGAAAACACAAGAGACCCAGTACTTC. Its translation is CASSPGGKTQETQYF.

Written as DNA, the CDR3 is TGTGCCAGCAGCCACGGGACTAGCGTAACTAGCACAGATACGCAGTATTTT. This codes for CASSHGTSVTSTDTQYF. This chain links TRBV3-1 with TRBJ2-3, with 10 nucleotides matching TRBD2. V shed 3 bases, J shed 0 bases, and the junction held 6 bases outside the gene matches. The V gene's germline CDR1 is LGHDT and CDR2 YNNKEL (reference sequence). The CDR3 consists of 17 residues.